This TCR beta chain derives from a study of CD8+ T cells in alopecia areata. General study results and limits: In patients, TCRs were shared less clearly than in mice, and HLA may possibly be involved. Lesional scalp displayed greater clonality than normal scalp, most notably in alopecia totalis/universalis.

The sequencing template was cDNA reverse transcribed from extracted RNA. Profiling relied on immunoSEQ multiplex PCR, and the TCRdb table lists in-frame clones only, not all of them. The sample contains roughly 23,000 clones, roughly 50% of which appear only once. Sampling of alopecia areata patients yielded lesional scalp punch biopsies as well as peripheral blood. This clone was detected a few times. Its antigen is as yet unknown. Germline V gives CDR1 SEHNR, CDR2 FQNEAQ (reference sequence). This CDR3 is 16 amino acids long. The V gene lost 5 bases and the J gene lost 7 bases, with 24 bases spanning the gap.

The rearrangement joins TRBV7-9 to TRBJ2-7; D is tentatively TRBD1 or TRBD2 (5 bases each). Sequencing was done on a sample of NKG2D-high CD8+ T cells sorted from blood. This sequence was found in a human donor with alopecia areata. The CDR3 DNA follows: TGTGCCAGCAGCCGGGGATCGGGAACCCCTAGGGGTGAGCAGTACTTC. Residues: CASSRGSGTPRGEQYF.